This entry concerns a single T cell receptor (beta chain). Its antigen is as yet unknown. The source of the sample is a study of T-cell memory formation after mild COVID-19. The CDR3 sequence is 15 residues long. With 5 bases removed from V and 2 bases from J, the gap between germline ends came to 16 bases. Study-wide points: Researchers found some responding clones in pre-infection memory, a sign that cross-reactive memory joined. A balance of CD4 and CD8 characterized clones contracting day 15 to 85, whereas later expanders leaned CD4+.

TCRdb recomputed calls from the 5' RACE reads with MiXCR, one row per CDR3 protein. The sample shows more than 150,000 distinct CDR3 sequences, approximately 17% of them seen only once. This TCR derives from a man younger than 30 who had mild COVID-19 (a few samples of this study predate the infection). Cell type and time point are not known. The specimen sequenced was PBMCs or a T cell subset sorted from them (not recorded which). The gene calls are TRBV12-3 or TRBV12-4 and TRBJ2-7; TRBD1 or TRBD2 may be the D gene (6 bases each). Written as DNA, the CDR3 is TGTGCCAGCAGTCCCACGGGACGGGGGCCCTACGAGCAGTACTTC. Translated, it gives CASSPTGRGPYEQYF.